This T cell receptor (beta chain) was documented in a study of blood T cell repertoires in COVID-19. Background on the study: Collection of acute and convalescent COVID-19 samples took place in the United States, Italy and Spain. T cells, B-cell-depleted T cells, or PBMCs supplied cDNA or gDNA.

As handled by the study authors: Researchers report that nucleated cell counts were estimated from reference gene primer amplification. Clones were sequenced by immunoSEQ multiplex PCR, and TCRdb holds only the in-frame ones, with some missing. V, J and clone size were drawn from that table, and D and trimming were deduced from the DNA. The table has roughly 250,000 clones, 75% to 95% seen once. The CDR3 extends over 14 amino acids. V was pared by 6 bases and J by 7 bases, with 11 bases of the junction left unmatched. Germline-derived CDR1 and CDR2 are MDHEN and SYDVKM. Sequencing input: peripheral blood. The TCR comes from a person aged 18-29 years with COVID-19, enrolled during active disease. The chain recombines TRBV28 with TRBJ1-2; 7 bases align to TRBD1. CDR3 coding DNA: TGTGCCAGCAGCGACAGGGCCCAAGGAGGTGGCTACACCTTC. It encodes CASSDRAQGGGYTF.